This TCR beta chain was recorded in a study of blood T cell repertoires in COVID-19. Study background: The samples span acute and convalescent COVID-19 from the United States, Italy and Spain.

Source study methods: Counts of nucleated cells, estimated from reference gene primer amplification, were obtained. Here immunoSEQ multiplex PCR was the method, and the copy in TCRdb shows in-frame clones only, minus some. The V and J calls and clone size are taken from that table; D and trimming were inferred from the DNA. The sample gives 250,000 to 350,000 clones, approximately 90% of which show up once; 6.3% is in the top ten. Germline-derived CDR1 and CDR2 are SGHKS and YYEKEE (reference sequence). The CDR3 consists of 18 residues. Germline trimming cut 4 bases from V and 5 bases from J; bases unmatched to any gene: 16. Seattle researchers signed up patients amid active infection and tracked them longitudinally.

The source is a woman between 50 and 59 years old with COVID-19, enrolled during active disease. The chain combines TRBV5-5 with TRBJ2-3, with 10 bases matching TRBD1. Sequences were obtained from peripheral blood. The DNA for the CDR3 is TGTGCCAGCAGCGTACTCCCGGCCGGGACAGGGGAAAAAGATACGCAGTATTTT. As protein: CASSVLPAGTGEKDTQYF. The full variable domain, completed using reference TRBV5-5 and TRBJ2-3, is DAGVTQSPTHLIKTRGQQVTLRCSPISGHKSVSWYQQVLGQGPQFIFQYYEKEERGRGNFPDRFSARQFPNYSSELNVNALLLGDSALYLCASSVLPAGTGEKDTQYFGPGTRLTVL.